These T cell receptor beta chains were read from a single sample in a study of vaccination effects on CD4 cells after COVID-19. Only in-frame clones appear in the TCRdb table, and some are missing; sequencing was by immunoSEQ multiplex PCR. Of some 50,000 clones in the sample, about 76% were seen once. No antigen has been assigned to these receptors. The material sequenced was CD4+ T cells from PBMCs cultured with HCoV-OC43 spike peptides, taken after COVID-19 vaccination. These receptors originate from a human donor who received a COVID-19 vaccine. Both conserved end residues are part of each CDR3. A D gene is named only where the DNA matches it firmly.

V gene: TRBV12-3/TRBV12-4; D gene: NA; CDR3 length: 12; CDR3 protein: CASSLEFTEAFF
V gene: TRBV24-1; D gene: TRBD1; CDR3 length: 16; CDR3 protein: CATSESGTGNDNEQFF
V gene: TRBV9; D gene: NA; CDR3 length: 14; CDR3 protein: CASSQDAGNSPLHF
V gene: TRBV30; D gene: NA; CDR3 length: 11; CDR3 protein: CAWSTGIPQHF
V gene: TRBV18; D gene: NA; CDR3 length: 13; CDR3 protein: CASSPRTDYGYTF
V gene: TRBV6-4; D gene: NA; CDR3 length: 13; CDR3 protein: CASSVKNTGELFF
V gene: TRBV5-4; D gene: TRBD1; CDR3 length: 15; CDR3 protein: CASSYQDRANTEAFF
V gene: TRBV11-2; D gene: NA; CDR3 length: 15; CDR3 protein: CASSQSGHGTGELFF
V gene: TRBV7-6; D gene: TRBD2; CDR3 length: 19; CDR3 protein: CATRGLAGGRLTSTDTQYF
V gene: TRBV5-4; D gene: TRBD1; CDR3 length: 15; CDR3 protein: CASSFGTGINQPQHF
V gene: TRBV3-1/TRBV3-2; D gene: TRBD2; CDR3 length: 16; CDR3 protein: CASSQEQRGGLETQYF
V gene: TRBV5-1; D gene: NA; CDR3 length: 13; CDR3 protein: CASSLTRVSGYTF
V gene: TRBV2; D gene: NA; CDR3 length: 14; CDR3 protein: CASSARTPTGELFF
V gene: TRBV5-4; D gene: TRBD1; CDR3 length: 14; CDR3 protein: CASSLQGGGEKLFF
V gene: TRBV18; D gene: NA; CDR3 length: 13; CDR3 protein: CATSFSGANVLTF
V gene: TRBV2; D gene: NA; CDR3 length: 12; CDR3 protein: CASSGPGQPQHF
V gene: TRBV4-1; D gene: TRBD1; CDR3 length: 17; CDR3 protein: CASSQDSGTESYNEQFF
V gene: TRBV25-1; D gene: NA; CDR3 length: 13; CDR3 protein: CASSDRNTGELFF
V gene: TRBV11-2; D gene: TRBD2; CDR3 length: 14; CDR3 protein: CASSPPAGDYEQFF
V gene: TRBV5-1; D gene: TRBD2; CDR3 length: 14; CDR3 protein: CASSLEGLAYEQFF
V gene: TRBV5-6; D gene: NA; CDR3 length: 13; CDR3 protein: CASSRDHTDTQYF
V gene: TRBV15; D gene: NA; CDR3 length: 14; CDR3 protein: CATSRGGLVIEQFF
V gene: TRBV10-3; D gene: TRBD1; CDR3 length: 14; CDR3 protein: CAISVDRAQETQYF
V gene: TRBV5-1; D gene: TRBD2; CDR3 length: 15; CDR3 protein: CASRIAGSSYNEQFF
V gene: TRBV6-6; D gene: TRBD1; CDR3 length: 18; CDR3 protein: CASSQNMPQTGRLYGYTF
V gene: TRBV6-5; D gene: TRBD2; CDR3 length: 15; CDR3 protein: CASSYESSGLNEQFF
V gene: TRBV4-1; D gene: NA; CDR3 length: 16; CDR3 protein: CASSQEMRGTKNIQYF
V gene: TRBV11-3; D gene: NA; CDR3 length: 14; CDR3 protein: CASSSTGTSIEQFF
V gene: TRBV30; D gene: TRBD1; CDR3 length: 11; CDR3 protein: CALGQGVGYTF
V gene: TRBV27; D gene: TRBD1; CDR3 length: 15; CDR3 protein: CASSKDRAIYEKLFF
V gene: TRBV5-1; D gene: NA; CDR3 length: 15; CDR3 protein: CASRTQSLSLGGYTF
V gene: TRBV11-2; D gene: NA; CDR3 length: 17; CDR3 protein: CASSPPEGSSYNSPLHF
V gene: TRBV7-7; D gene: NA; CDR3 length: 16; CDR3 protein: CASSPGRLVNTGELFF
V gene: TRBV7-2; D gene: NA; CDR3 length: 15; CDR3 protein: CASSLDGGNSYEQYF
V gene: TRBV25-1; D gene: TRBD1; CDR3 length: 17; CDR3 protein: CASSSWAGGSSGNTIYF
V gene: TRBV6-5; D gene: NA; CDR3 length: 13; CDR3 protein: CASSYGRELPQHF
V gene: TRBV27; D gene: NA; CDR3 length: 18; CDR3 protein: CASSLIWGRGSYNSPLHF
V gene: TRBV6-6; D gene: TRBD1; CDR3 length: 15; CDR3 protein: CASLYGQGDNYGYTF
V gene: TRBV6-5; D gene: NA; CDR3 length: 15; CDR3 protein: CASIITLGLNQPQHF
V gene: TRBV6-1; D gene: NA; CDR3 length: 15; CDR3 protein: CASSDYGKNNYGYTF
V gene: TRBV11-2; D gene: NA; CDR3 length: 15; CDR3 protein: CASSLARGLGSPLHF